Reported below is one TCR beta chain. This specimen belongs to a study of cytotoxic CD8 clonotypes in ibrutinib-treated CLL. Data came from immunoSEQ multiplex PCR; TCRdb stores just in-frame clones and leaves some out. The data show 40,000 or so clones, nearly 50% seen once. About 2 micrograms of genomic DNA (from cryopreserved PBMCs) were used for TCR beta libraries. Trimming at V came to 2 bases and at J to 4 bases, leaving 5 bases not matched to a gene. CDR1 and CDR2 from the germline V gene are MNHEY and SVGAGI. The CDR3 length is 16 residues. The sequencing here drew on PBMCs, taken before ibrutinib treatment. The sequence derives from a human donor with chronic lymphocytic leukemia. This sequence joins TRBV6-5 and TRBJ2-2; 9 bases match TRBD2. The CDR3 protein is CASSYGTSHLTGELFF. The DNA of the CDR3 is TGTGCCAGCAGTTACGGGACTAGCCACCTCACCGGGGAGCTGTTTTTT.